The 27 T cell receptor beta chains below come from one sample, sequenced in a study of blood T cells in healthy people across ages. A second PCR of about 7 to 12 cycles used a sample-barcoded 5' primer and a J-beta primer mix. TCRdb reprocessed the 5' RACE reads via MiXCR and lists one record per CDR3 protein. The sample contains roughly 1.7 million distinct CDR3 sequences, around 36% of which appear only once. The material sequenced was blood. Receptors were obtained from a woman aged 30 to 39 in good health.

V usage is TRBV27 and J usage is TRBJ2-5; 8 positions agree with TRBD2. CDR3 size: 16 residues. The germline V gene encodes CDR1 MNHEY and CDR2 SMNVEV (reference sequence). V dropped 3 bases and J dropped 1; count of bases not matched to a gene: 7. Here the CDR3 DNA reads TGTGCCAGCAGTTTTTATTCCGGGACTAGCCAAGAGACCCAGTACTTC. Its protein is CASSFYSGTSQETQYF.

This clonotype has just one count. Relative to the germline gene, one junction end is altered; a read error may explain this. The chain uses TRBV6-5 and TRBJ2-4, with 7 bases fitting TRBD1. This CDR3 is 18 amino acids long. The germline V gene encodes CDR1 MNHEY and CDR2 SVGAGI. CDR3: CAGSYGQRQGGSKNIQYF. CDR3 bases: TGTGCCGGCAGTTACGGCCAGAGACAGGGTGGGTCCAAAAACATTCAGTACTTC.

This clonotype was observed a handful of times. The chain has TRBV15 and TRBJ2-7, with a tentative D call TRBD1 (5 bases). The CDR3 consists of 13 residues. V was trimmed by 3 bases and J by 4 bases, leaving 10 bases between them. The V gene's germline CDR1 is LNHNV and CDR2 YYDKDF (reference sequence). In nucleotides, the CDR3 is TGTGCCACCAGCAGCACAGGCCTTTACGAGCAGTACTTC. It encodes CATSSTGLYEQYF.

The gene calls are TRBV14 and TRBJ2-5; D is unresolved. The CDR3 consists of 14 residues. Germline V gene sequence: CDR1 SGHDN, CDR2 FVKESK. V dropped 1 base and J dropped 7 bases, with 13 bases sitting between them. The CDR3 here is CASSQGSTLGTQYF. In DNA form, the CDR3 reads TGTGCCAGCAGCCAAGGTTCTACTCTGGGGACCCAGTACTTC.

This clonotype was picked up many times. This chain links TRBV29-1 with TRBJ2-7; 12 positions agree with TRBD2. V trimming: 4 bases; J trimming: 3 bases; junction bases outside the gene matches: 10. The CDR3 has 16 residues. The germline CDR1 and CDR2 sequences are SQVTM and ANQGSEA. The CDR3 coding sequence is TGCAGCGTTGCGGGCAGTACTAGCGGGAGGTACTACGAGCAGTACTTC. Its translation: CSVAGSTSGRYYEQYF.

This clonotype was seen only a few times. This sequence joins TRBV20-1 and TRBJ2-3; the D gene is possibly TRBD2 (5 bases). The germline gives CDR1 DFQATT, CDR2 SNEGSKA (reference sequence). The CDR3 contains 14 residues. Trimming removed 0 bases at V and 4 bases at J, with 11 bases between. The CDR3 protein is CSARDWGVSDTQYF. In nucleotides, the CDR3 is TGCAGTGCTAGAGATTGGGGAGTATCAGATACGCAGTATTTT.

This clonotype was recorded a few times. This rearrangement joins TRBV20-1 to TRBJ2-1, with unresolved D. The CDR3 spans 14 residues. V lost 3 bases and J lost 0, with 9 bases in between. The germline CDR1 and CDR2 sequences are DFQATT and SNEGSKA (reference sequence). The DNA of the CDR3 is TGCAGTGCTAGGTACACGAGCTCCTACAATGAGCAGTTCTTC. Amino acid sequence: CSARYTSSYNEQFF.

The gene calls are TRBV7-2 and TRBJ1-6, with TRBD1 matching over 7 bases. V gave up 6 bases and J gave up 6 bases; unmatched junction bases: 11. The CDR3 totals 16 residues. In germline, CDR1 is SGHTA, CDR2 FQGNSA. As DNA, the CDR3 is TGTGCCAGCAGGTTCCAGGGGGTTGCTGCTAATTCACCCCTCCACTTT. Protein product: CASRFQGVAANSPLHF.

This clonotype was counted between two and nine times. This rearrangement joins TRBV6-1 to TRBJ2-3; 10 positions match TRBD2. Germline V gene sequence: CDR1 MNHNS, CDR2 SASEGT. J was trimmed by 0 bases and V by 5 bases; bases with no gene match: 8. The CDR3 extends over 17 amino acids. CDR3 sequence: CASSRGTSVSSTDTQYF. In DNA, the CDR3 is TGTGCCAGCAGTCGGGGGACTAGCGTCTCTAGCACAGATACGCAGTATTTT.

There are many counts of this clonotype. Relative to the germline gene, one junction end is altered; a read error may explain this. The V and J genes are TRBV5-6 and TRBJ2-7, with no clear D. Germline V gene lookup returns CDR1 SGHDT and CDR2 YYEEEE. The CDR3 spans 13 residues. The CDR3 is CASSFGTFYEQYF. The DNA for the CDR3 is TGCGCCAGCAGCTTTGGCACATTCTACGAGCAGTACTTC.

DNA of the CDR3: TGTGCCAGCAGCTCCCAGACCGGTATCCCCTACGGGCAGTACTTC. Translated: CASSSQTGIPYGQYF. The gene calls are TRBV9 and TRBJ2-5; D is unclear. V shed 4 bases and J shed 11 bases, with 24 bases lying between them. In germline, CDR1 is SGDLS, CDR2 YYNGEE. The CDR3 consists of 15 residues. Filled out from reference TRBV9 and TRBJ2-5, the complete variable domain reads DSGVTQTPKHLITATGQRVTLRCSPRSGDLSVYWYQQSLDQGLQFLIQYYNGEERAKGNILERFSAQQFPDLHSELNLSSLELGDSALYFCASSSQTGIPYGQYFGPGTRLLVL.

The chain combines TRBV21-1 with TRBJ2-7; the table's D call, TRBD2, has no DNA check behind it. TRBV21-1 is shown as a pseudogene. The CDR3 totals 13 residues. This CDR3 reads CASPQGSGSEQYF. The CDR3, as DNA: TGTGCCAGCCCCCAGGGGAGCGGGAGCGAGCAGTACTTC.

In this sample, this clonotype turned up many times. CDR3 sequence (DNA): TGTGCCAGCAGCGTACCACAGGGGAACTATGGCTACACCTTC. Translating it yields CASSVPQGNYGYTF. The V gene is TRBV5-6, the J gene TRBJ1-2; TRBD1 aligns across 7 bases. This CDR3 spans 14 amino acids. Germline values: CDR1 SGHDT, CDR2 YYEEEE. V lost 4 bases, J lost 2 bases, and 5 bases stayed unmatched.

The chain links TRBV4-1 to TRBJ1-4; D is undetermined. The CDR3 length is 13 residues. Trimming shortened V by 0 bases and J by 11 bases, and 10 bases separated the two germline ends. Per the germline V gene, CDR1 is MGHRA and CDR2 is YSYEKL. Written as DNA, the CDR3 is TGCGCCAGCAGCCAAGAAGAGGTGACCAAACTGTTTTTT. The encoded protein is CASSQEEVTKLFF.

The V call is TRBV20-1, the J call TRBJ2-5; TRBD1 matches at 9 bases. Looked up from germline, CDR1 is DFQATT and CDR2 is SNEGSKA (reference sequence). V gave up 6 bases and J gave up 5 bases; unmatched junction bases: 7. The CDR3 has 13 amino acids. The CDR3, as DNA: TGCAGTGCACTGGACAGGGGAGGGGAGACCCAGTACTTC. It is translated as CSALDRGGETQYF.

Only one count was recorded for this clonotype. The chain joins TRBV20-1 to TRBJ1-1, with 7 bases identical to TRBD1. There are 14 residues in the CDR3. The V gene's germline CDR1 is DFQATT and CDR2 SNEGSKA (reference sequence). V was clipped by 5 bases and J by 1 base; unmatched bases: 7. CDR3 in DNA: TGCAGTGCTGCAAAGGGGGCCGCGAACACTGAAGCTTTCTTT. Translation: CSAAKGAANTEAFF.

The chain is built from TRBV6-2 or TRBV6-3 and TRBJ2-1; a weak D match, TRBD2 (6 bases). V lost 10 bases and J 7 bases, leaving 20 bases between the germline ends. Germline CDR1 and CDR2: MNHEY and SVGEGT. This CDR3 region has 14 residues. CDR3 nucleotide sequence: TGTGCCACCCGGGACGGGAGAGGTGGGAATGAGCAGTTCTTC. Translated: CATRDGRGGNEQFF.

This clonotype has a handful of counts. The rearrangement uses TRBV28 and TRBJ2-1, with 14 nucleotides matching TRBD2. The CDR3 extends over 16 amino acids. V lost 10 bases to trimming and J lost 9 bases; unmatched junction nucleotides: 14. Germline V gene data show CDR1 as MDHEN and CDR2 as SYDVKM. This chain's CDR3 is CATLPTGLAGVGEQFF. For the CDR3, the DNA is TGTGCCACCCTTCCAACGGGACTAGCGGGAGTTGGTGAGCAGTTCTTC.

To note about this clonotype: At one end the junction does not follow the germline gene, possibly because of a read error. This chain links TRBV6-2 or TRBV6-3 with TRBJ2-1, with 8 bases aligning to TRBD2. The CDR3 totals 14 residues. Germline loops: CDR1 MNHEY, CDR2 SVGEGT. CDR3 residues: CASSYTSGLNERFF. In DNA form, the CDR3 reads TGTGCCAGCAGTTACACTAGCGGCTTGAATGAGCGGTTCTTC.

V gene TRBV28 combines with J gene TRBJ2-7; the match to TRBD1 covers 8 bases. With V trimmed by 6 bases and J by 0 bases, 7 bases remained unmatched. CDR1 and CDR2 from the germline V gene are MDHEN and SYDVKM. CDR3 size: 15 residues. CDR3 sequence: CASRVRQGTSYEQYF. Here the CDR3 DNA reads TGTGCCAGCAGAGTTCGACAGGGGACCTCCTACGAGCAGTACTTC.

This clonotype turned up a few times. This sequence joins TRBV20-1 and TRBJ1-2, with D tentatively TRBD1 (5 bases). Germline CDR1 reads DFQATT; CDR2 reads SNEGSKA (reference sequence). CDR3 size: 14 residues. Trimming removed 0 bases at V and 7 bases at J, with 15 bases between. The CDR3: CSARDTGRMSGYTF. In DNA, the CDR3 is TGCAGTGCTAGAGATACGGGACGCATGAGTGGCTACACCTTC.

The table lists this clonotype with a count of one. The V call is TRBV5-1, the J call TRBJ2-7; a weak D match, TRBD1 (6 bases). CDR3 length equals 16 residues. The V gene's germline CDR1 is SGHRS and CDR2 YFSETQ. The germline V and J ends were trimmed by 4 bases and 6 bases, with 23 bases remaining between them. Here the CDR3 DNA reads TGCGCCAGCAGCGAGGGACACCAAGATAGAGGGGGCGAGCAGTACTTC. Translation: CASSEGHQDRGGEQYF.

This clonotype was seen a few times. The chain recombines TRBV10-3 with TRBJ2-7; TRBD1 aligns across 9 bases. CDR3 length: 13 amino acids. The trim removed 11 bases at V and 7 bases at J, leaving 12 bases unmatched. Germline assignment: CDR1 ENHRY and CDR2 SYGVKD. The CDR3, as DNA: TGTGCCGCACAGGACAGGGGAATGGGGGAGCAGTACTTC. Residues: CAAQDRGMGEQYF.

This clonotype was seen more than once but under ten times. Here the CDR3 reads CASSVGNGELFF. The CDR3 region has the DNA TGTGCCAGCAGCGTGGGGAACGGGGAGCTGTTTTTT. The chain employs TRBV9 and TRBJ2-2; D is ambiguous. CDR3 size: 12 residues. V lost 2 bases to trimming and J lost 7 bases, with 6 bases between them. Germline CDR1 and CDR2: SGDLS and YYNGEE. The variable domain in full, completed from reference TRBV9 and TRBJ2-2, reads DSGVTQTPKHLITATGQRVTLRCSPRSGDLSVYWYQQSLDQGLQFLIQYYNGEERAKGNILERFSAQQFPDLHSELNLSSLELGDSALYFCASSVGNGELFFGEGSRLTVL.

This chain links TRBV9 with TRBJ2-1, with 7 nucleotides matching TRBD1. The CDR3 has 15 amino acids. Germline V gene lookup returns CDR1 SGDLS and CDR2 YYNGEE. The ends lost 3 bases at V and 8 bases at J; junction bases unmatched: 11. CDR3 DNA sequence: TGTGCCAGCAGCGAAATTAGGTCCACAGGGGATGAGCAGTTCTTC. Translating it yields CASSEIRSTGDEQFF.

This clonotype was seen ten or more times. V and J are TRBV29-1 and TRBJ2-5, with 7 bases lining up with TRBD1. With V trimmed by 3 bases and J by 2 bases, 3 bases remained unmatched. The CDR3 extends over 13 amino acids. CDR1 and CDR2 from the germline V gene are SQVTM and ANQGSEA. Written as DNA, the CDR3 is TGCAGCGTTGAGGGGACAGAACAAGAGACCCAGTACTTC. Its protein is CSVEGTEQETQYF.

The V call is TRBV6-1, the J call TRBJ2-1, with 8 positions matching TRBD2. J was trimmed by 6 bases and V by 5 bases; bases with no gene match: 9. Germline lookup yields CDR1 MNHNS and CDR2 SASEGT. There are 15 residues in the CDR3. This CDR3 is CASSLGAGASNEQFF. In DNA form, the CDR3 reads TGTGCCAGCAGTTTAGGAGCGGGAGCAAGCAATGAGCAGTTCTTC.